Each of the 2 T cell receptor beta chains below was sequenced from the same sample in a study of T cell repertoires in cytomegalovirus infection. TCRdb reprocessed the reads with MiXCR, giving one entry per CDR3 protein. The sample has 250,000 to 350,000 distinct CDR3 sequences, roughly 23% seen once. Sample: PBMCs. These receptors were obtained from a human donor in good health (CMV status not recorded). Some clones in this sample may be carry-over from other donors' samples.

This chain joins TRBV7-2 and TRBJ2-1, with D hard to call. The CDR3 runs to 11 residues. Trimming shortened V by 7 bases and J by 3 bases, and 4 bases separated the two germline ends. Germline V CDR1 and CDR2: SGHTA, FQGNSA. CDR3 sequence: CASKYYNEQFF. The CDR3 DNA reads as TGTGCCAGCAAGTACTACAATGAGCAGTTCTTC.

The rearrangement uses TRBV12-3 or TRBV12-4 and TRBJ1-1, with 9 nucleotides matching TRBD1. With 5 bases clipped from V and 6 bases from J, the junction kept 13 bases outside the gene matches. The CDR3 spans 16 residues. CDR3 protein: CASSPPGQGYRAEAFF. Here the CDR3 DNA reads TGTGCCAGCAGTCCCCCGGGACAGGGTTATCGGGCTGAAGCTTTCTTT.